This T cell receptor (beta chain) emerged from a study of blood T cell repertoires in COVID-19. Study as a whole: T cells, B-cell-depleted T cells, or PBMCs supplied cDNA or gDNA.

In the study's own analysis: Cell counts per sample came from amplifying reference gene primers. Sequencing was performed with immunoSEQ multiplex PCR; in TCRdb, only in-frame clones are kept and a portion is missing. That table is the source of V, J and clone size, and D and trimming were worked out from the DNA. The sample lists about 200,000 clones, approximately 84% occurring once. Germline V lookup: CDR1 SEHNR, CDR2 FQNEAQ (reference sequence). Unmatched junction bases numbered 9, after V lost 4 bases and J lost 3 bases. The CDR3 has 16 amino acids. This rearrangement joins TRBV7-9 to TRBJ1-2; 9 bases are shared with TRBD1. This TCR was recovered from a man at least 80 years old with acute or convalescent COVID-19. The sample consisted of peripheral blood. CDR3: CASSSSPRTGDYGYTF. The CDR3 DNA reads TGTGCCAGCAGCTCCAGCCCCCGGACAGGGGACTATGGCTACACCTTC.